This entry lists 6 T cell receptor beta chains sequenced from one sample in a study of blood T cell repertoires in COVID-19. The table came from immunoSEQ multiplex PCR; TCRdb's copy has only in-frame clones and leaves some out. The sample lists about 120,000 clones, about 86% occurring once. Material: peripheral blood. Receptors originate from a man aged 80 or over with active or convalescent COVID-19.

J is TRBJ1-1 and V is TRBV2; 9 bases align to TRBD1. The CDR3 runs to 14 residues. The V gene's germline CDR1 is SNHLY and CDR2 FYNNEI. The V gene end was trimmed by 6 bases and the J gene end by 3 bases; junction bases not matched to a gene: 5. The CDR3 loop reads CASRQGQGYTEAFF. CDR3 nucleotides: TGTGCCAGCAGACAGGGACAGGGATACACTGAAGCTTTCTTT.

The chain uses TRBV4-3 and TRBJ2-2; TRBD1 agrees at 7 bases. The germline gives CDR1 LGHNA, CDR2 YSLEER. The CDR3 extends over 16 amino acids. V lost 1 base and J lost 4; bases outside the gene matches: 6. CDR3 in amino acids: CASSQALTGITGELFF. CDR3 bases: TGCGCCAGCAGCCAAGCTCTGACAGGGATCACCGGGGAGCTGTTTTTT.

This clone was seen a single time. V and J are TRBV7-9 and TRBJ2-7; 8 bases fit TRBD1. The V gene end was trimmed by 5 bases and the J gene end by 6 bases; junction bases not matched to a gene: 3. The CDR3 totals 12 residues. Germline values: CDR1 SEHNR, CDR2 FQNEAQ (reference sequence). CDR3 region: CASSDDRGEQYF. The DNA for the CDR3 is TGTGCCAGCAGCGATGACAGGGGCGAGCAGTACTTC.

The chain is built from TRBV28 and TRBJ2-2; TRBD2 is a possible D gene (7 bases). Germline V gene data show CDR1 as MDHEN and CDR2 as SYDVKM. The length of the CDR3 is 13 residues. Trimming left V 11 bases short and J 1 base short, with 11 bases between. The CDR3, as DNA: TGTGCCTCGGGGGGCGGGAACACCGGGGAGCTGTTTTTT. This codes for CASGGGNTGELFF.

V gene TRBV6-5 combines with J gene TRBJ1-6; 7 nucleotides agree with TRBD1. With 8 bases clipped from V and 7 bases from J, the junction kept 2 bases outside the gene matches. The CDR3 runs 12 residues. The V gene's germline CDR1 is MNHEY and CDR2 SVGAGI. CDR3 region: CASGQANSPLHF. CDR3 nucleotides: TGTGCCAGCGGACAGGCAAATTCACCCCTCCACTTT.

This sequence joins TRBV18 and TRBJ2-1; 7 bases agree with TRBD2. Per germline, CDR1 KGHSH and CDR2 LQKENI. V lost 3 bases and J lost 1; bases outside the gene matches: 9. The CDR3 contains 17 residues. CDR3 nucleotide sequence: TGTGCCAGCTCACCTCTGGGGGAGCGGGGATCCTACAATGAGCAGTTCTTC. This gives the protein CASSPLGERGSYNEQFF.